The entry below describes one TCR beta chain. Its cognate antigen is unknown. Trimming at V came to 2 bases and at J to 5 bases, leaving 5 bases not matched to a gene. Germline V gives CDR1 MDHEN, CDR2 SYDVKM. The CDR3 is 15 residues long. In the PCR, 60 Vbeta and 13 Jbeta primers were used. Assay: immunoSEQ multiplex PCR; the TCRdb copy retains only in-frame clones and omits some. The table includes 180,000 or so clones, roughly 77% detected once. The data belong to a study of cytomegalovirus exposure and HLA in healthy donors. Study as a whole: In terms of ancestry, the Caucasian-associated cluster contained around 79% of the approximately 400 genotyped donors. Whole-study results and caveats: Confirmation was obtained in vitro that a few CMV-associated chains are specific for CMV antigens. Rare TCR sequences predominated, though certain public TCRs were found in many donors.

This chain connects TRBV28 to TRBJ2-5; 10 nucleotides match TRBD1. Sequencing was carried out using PBMCs. The clonotype was recovered from a woman aged 40 to 50 in good health and CMV-seropositive. Here the CDR3 DNA reads TGTGCCAGCAGTTTAGGGGACAGGGGTGATGAGACCCAGTACTTC. Its translation is CASSLGDRGDETQYF.